A single sample is the source of the 29 T cell receptor beta chains below, sequenced in a study of blood T cells in healthy people across ages (dated by TCRdb to 2013 to 2016). Library creation used 5' RACE. TCRdb lists the instrument as Illumina HiSeq 2500. A second PCR of roughly 7 to 11 cycles was performed with a sample-barcoded 5' primer and a J-beta primer mix. TCRdb cleaned the public reads at Q25 with fastp, built clones with MiXCR and kept in-frame beta chains. Every CDR3 protein is listed once, alongside the most common genes and DNA of its rows. The sample yields around 1,100,000 distinct CDR3 sequences; 35% to 40% were counted once. Roughly 14% of the sample comes from the top ten. Sequencing was done on a sample of blood. The receptors originated from a man aged 18 to 30 in good health.

The V and J genes are TRBV7-2 and TRBJ2-3, with D perhaps assigned TRBD1 or TRBD2 (6 bases each). CDR3 length: 17 amino acids. Per the germline V gene, CDR1 is SGHTA and CDR2 is FQGNSA. Trimming removed 3 bases from V and 4 bases from J, with 20 bases in between. The CDR3 DNA reads as TGTGCCAGCAGCTTCCTAGGGGGGCTCGACGGTCCAGATACGCAGTATTTT. This codes for CASSFLGGLDGPDTQYF.

On this clonotype itself: A much bigger clone sits one base away, suggesting this may be a read error. The J gene is TRBJ2-1, the V gene TRBV6-5, with 12 bases identical to TRBD2. The CDR3 runs 15 residues. Germline V lookup: CDR1 MNHEY, CDR2 SVGAGI. The trim removed 2 bases at V and 6 bases at J, leaving 2 bases unmatched. CDR3 sequence: CASSYGLAGSNEQFF. As DNA, the CDR3 is TGTGCCAGCAGTTACGGACTAGCGGGGAGCAATGAGCAGTTCTTC.

With regard to this clonotype: One end of the junction varies from germline; a read error may be responsible. V is TRBV10-2 and J is TRBJ2-5, with D possibly being TRBD2 (5 bases). Gene TRBJ2-7 matches the end of the DNA better, so the J call may be wrong. Germline CDR1 and CDR2: WSHSY and SAAADI. This CDR3 region has 12 residues. CDR3 loop: CASSGEGYEQYF. The CDR3, as DNA: TGCGCTAGCAGTGGTGAGGGCTACGAGCAGTACTTC.

The gene calls are TRBV12-3 or TRBV12-4 and TRBJ1-4; D not resolved. Trimming took 5 bases from V and 0 from J, leaving 19 bases between them. CDR3 length: 18 amino acids. In nucleotides, the CDR3 is TGTGCCAGCAGTCCAGTAGGTTCGTGGATGGCAACTAATGAAAAACTGTTTTTT. Translating it yields CASSPVGSWMATNEKLFF.

The table lists this clonotype with a few counts. This chain uses TRBV14 with TRBJ1-2, with a weak D call TRBD1 (6 bases). The CDR3 consists of 14 residues. The ends were cut back, 1 base at V and 10 bases at J, with 16 bases in the middle. Germline V gives CDR1 SGHDN, CDR2 FVKESK. DNA for the CDR3: TGTGCCAGCAGCCAAGCGGGACACCTTGATGACTACACCTTC. It translates to CASSQAGHLDDYTF.

This clonotype was found a few times. This rearrangement joins TRBV20-1 to TRBJ2-3; D tentatively fits TRBD1 or TRBD2 (6 bases each). V was clipped by 6 bases and J by 3 bases, with 13 bases between them. Germline V gene lookup returns CDR1 DFQATT and CDR2 SNEGSKA (reference sequence). The CDR3 runs to 13 residues. CDR3 DNA: TGCAGTGCAACGGGGGCTGGGACAGATACGCAGTATTTT. The encoded protein is CSATGAGTDTQYF.

V usage is TRBV20-1 and J usage is TRBJ2-3, with 11 bases lining up with TRBD2. J was trimmed by 8 bases and V by 3 bases; bases with no gene match: 10. The CDR3 length is 15 residues. Germline V lookup: CDR1 DFQATT, CDR2 SNEGSKA (reference sequence). The CDR3 is CSARTSGAPGGTQYF. The CDR3 nucleotides read TGCAGTGCTAGGACTAGCGGGGCCCCGGGGGGTACGCAGTATTTT.

This chain uses TRBV6-6 with TRBJ2-3, with unresolved D. Trimming removed 0 bases at V and 3 bases at J, with 13 bases between. Germline CDR1 reads MNHNY; CDR2 reads SVGAGI (reference sequence). The CDR3 length is 16 residues. CDR3 loop: CASSYSSPMGTDTQYF. The CDR3 coding sequence is TGTGCCAGCAGTTACTCCAGCCCTATGGGTACAGATACGCAGTATTTT.

This clonotype showed up just a few times. This chain connects TRBV7-2 to TRBJ2-3; possible D gene TRBD1, 6 bases. Germline CDR1 SGHTA, CDR2 FQGNSA. With 7 bases removed from V and 6 bases from J, the gap between germline ends came to 14 bases. The CDR3 covers 13 residues. The CDR3 bases are TGTGCCAGCACCTACAGGGTGAGGGATACGCAGTATTTT. Its translation: CASTYRVRDTQYF.

The chain carries TRBV20-1 and TRBJ1-1; tentative D call: TRBD1 (5 bases). V gave up 6 bases and J gave up 3 bases, with 11 bases separating them. Germline-derived CDR1 and CDR2 are DFQATT and SNEGSKA (reference sequence). The CDR3 runs 12 residues. The CDR3 sequence: CSAEPRDTEAFF. CDR3 sequence (DNA): TGCAGTGCCGAGCCCAGGGACACTGAAGCTTTCTTT.

This rearrangement joins TRBV11-2 to TRBJ2-1; 8 bases line up with TRBD2. The CDR3 is 15 amino acids. Germline V lookup: CDR1 SGHAT, CDR2 FQNNGV. V lost 4 bases, J lost 12 bases, and 14 bases stayed unmatched. CDR3 protein: CASSSGGGLVFWQFF. As DNA, the CDR3 is TGTGCCAGCAGCTCCGGCGGGGGGCTAGTGTTTTGGCAGTTCTTC.

The CDR3 region is CASRGLEQETQYF. CDR3 bases: TGTGCCAGCAGGGGTTTGGAGCAAGAGACCCAGTACTTC. The chain employs TRBV12-3 or TRBV12-4 and TRBJ2-5; D uncertain. V lost 6 bases and J lost 2, with 10 bases in between. The CDR3 covers 13 residues.

This clonotype occurred a few times. V usage is TRBV20-1 and J usage is TRBJ1-1, with D unresolved. This CDR3 comprises 13 residues. Germline-derived CDR1 and CDR2 are DFQATT and SNEGSKA (reference sequence). With 1 base removed from V and 1 base from J, the gap between germline ends came to 7 bases. CDR3 in amino acids: CSARGLENTEAFF. CDR3 DNA: TGCAGTGCTAGAGGCTTAGAGAACACTGAAGCTTTCTTT.

There are a few counts of this clonotype. The chain uses TRBV12-3 or TRBV12-4 and TRBJ1-2, with 7 nucleotides matching TRBD1. The CDR3 extends over 16 amino acids. V gave up 6 bases and J gave up 5 bases; unmatched junction bases: 15. In DNA, the CDR3 is TGTGCCAGCAGCCAAATGACAGGGACCCACAAATATGGCTACACCTTC. Its translation: CASSQMTGTHKYGYTF.

The V and J genes are TRBV27 and TRBJ1-2; tentatively, D is TRBD1 (5 bases). This CDR3 contains 15 residues. Germline V gene data show CDR1 as MNHEY and CDR2 as SMNVEV (reference sequence). With 5 bases removed from V and 3 bases from J, the gap between germline ends came to 16 bases. The CDR3 DNA reads TGTGCCAGCAGTGTCCGACCGACAGTAGACTATGGCTACACCTTC. Protein product: CASSVRPTVDYGYTF.

J is TRBJ2-7 and V is TRBV7-9, with 8 bases identical to TRBD1. The V segment lost 5 bases and the J segment 0 bases; nucleotides outside the gene matches: 6. Germline V gives CDR1 SEHNR, CDR2 FQNEAQ (reference sequence). The CDR3 is 15 amino acids. The CDR3: CASSQKDRASYEQYF. CDR3 nucleotides: TGTGCCAGCAGCCAGAAGGACAGGGCCTCCTACGAGCAGTACTTC.

Worth noting for this clonotype: This may be a read error, as it is one base from a much larger clone. V is TRBV29-1 and J is TRBJ2-3; 7 positions match TRBD1. V shed 6 bases and J 4 bases; nucleotides not matched to a gene: 4. Germline lookup yields CDR1 SQVTM and CDR2 ANQGSEA. The CDR3 loop spans 12 amino acids. This CDR3 reads CSVGDSADTQYF. In nucleotides, the CDR3 is TGCAGCGTAGGGGACAGCGCAGATACGCAGTATTTT.

In the case of this clonotype: At one of its ends the junction is not consistent with the germline gene, which may arise from a read error. The DNA for the CDR3 is TGTGCCCGCTCACCACTCCCAGTCTCTGGGGCCAACGTCCTGACTTTC. Translation: CARSPLPVSGANVLTF. The V and J genes are TRBV18 and TRBJ2-6; D remains unclear. The CDR3 extends over 16 amino acids. The germline gives CDR1 KGHSH, CDR2 LQKENI.

Regarding this clonotype: A much larger clone differs from this one at a single base, so this may be a read error. The rearrangement links TRBV6-2 or TRBV6-3 to TRBJ2-2, with D perhaps assigned TRBD1 or TRBD2 (5 bases each). Per the germline V gene, CDR1 is MNHEY and CDR2 is SVGEGT. The CDR3 length is 13 residues. The CDR3 DNA follows: TGTGCCAGCAGTGTCAGGGAGAACGGGGAGCAGTTTTTT. As protein: CASSVRENGEQFF.

In its sample, this clonotype was seen a few times. This chain connects TRBV7-9 to TRBJ2-7, with unresolved D. Trimming stripped 1 base from V and 9 bases from J, with 16 bases between. Germline values: CDR1 SEHNR, CDR2 FQNEAQ (reference sequence). This CDR3 is 14 amino acids long. In DNA, the CDR3 is TGTGCCAGCAGCTTAGGCTCCGGTATTAAGGGGCAGTACTTC. Protein product: CASSLGSGIKGQYF.

V usage is TRBV5-8 and J usage is TRBJ1-2; a weak D match, TRBD1 (6 bases). The CDR3 loop spans 15 amino acids. Germline lookup yields CDR1 SGHTS and CDR2 YDEGEE. V gave up 4 bases and J gave up 4 bases, with 17 bases separating them. This chain's CDR3 is CASSPYRVKFYGYTF. The CDR3 DNA reads TGTGCCAGCAGCCCGTACAGGGTGAAGTTCTATGGCTACACCTTC. Supplemented by reference TRBV5-8 and TRBJ1-2, the full variable domain reads EAGVTQSPTHLIKTRGQQATLRCSPISGHTSVYWYQQALGLGLQFLLWYDEGEERNRGNFPPRFSGRQFPNYSSELNVNALELEDSALYLCASSPYRVKFYGYTFGSGTRLTVV.

V is TRBV7-6 and J is TRBJ2-3; tentatively, D is TRBD1 or TRBD2 (5 bases each). CDR1 is SGHVS, CDR2 FNYEAQ, per germline. Trimming pared 5 bases from V and 6 bases from J, leaving 12 bases between. The CDR3 runs 13 residues. The CDR3 loop is CASSRDHLDTQYF. The CDR3 nucleotides read TGTGCCAGCAGCCGGGACCACTTGGATACGCAGTATTTT.

V usage is TRBV7-9 and J usage is TRBJ2-3, with 9 bases aligning to TRBD1. The CDR3 is 17 residues long. Germline loops: CDR1 SEHNR, CDR2 FQNEAQ (reference sequence). Trimming removed 0 bases from V and 0 bases from J; junction bases left unmatched: 4. CDR3: CASSLAGTGLSTDTQYF. DNA of the CDR3: TGTGCCAGCAGCTTAGCCGGGACAGGGCTAAGCACAGATACGCAGTATTTT.

The chain links TRBV9 to TRBJ1-1, with 8 nucleotides matching TRBD1. The germline V gene encodes CDR1 SGDLS and CDR2 YYNGEE. CDR3 length equals 15 residues. V lost 3 bases and J lost 0; bases outside the gene matches: 4. CDR3 sequence: CASSARGQVNTEAFF. The CDR3 DNA is TGTGCCAGCAGCGCAAGGGGACAGGTGAACACTGAAGCTTTCTTT.

The chain recombines TRBV20-1 with TRBJ2-5; D is unclear. Trimming removed 6 bases from V and 5 bases from J, with 16 bases in between. Germline V CDR1 and CDR2: DFQATT, SNEGSKA (reference sequence). The CDR3 sequence is 13 residues long. The DNA of the CDR3 is TGCAGTGCCCAACCGGCTTTTGGGGAGACCCAGTACTTC. This gives the protein CSAQPAFGETQYF.

The chain combines TRBV28 with TRBJ1-2, with D unclear. The CDR3 runs 16 residues. The ends were cut back, 7 bases at V and 1 base at J, with 19 bases in the middle. Germline-derived CDR1 and CDR2 are MDHEN and SYDVKM. The CDR3 region is CASTKNHEWGNYGYTF. CDR3 bases: TGTGCCAGCACCAAAAATCACGAATGGGGTAACTATGGCTACACCTTC.

V and J are TRBV29-1 and TRBJ1-5; possibly TRBD1 for D (5 bases). V was shortened by 6 bases and J by 9 bases, with 12 bases between the two germline ends. CDR3 length equals 11 residues. The germline gives CDR1 SQVTM, CDR2 ANQGSEA. CDR3 amino acids: CSVFRGMPQHF. The CDR3 DNA reads TGCAGCGTGTTCCGGGGGATGCCCCAGCATTTT.

The rearrangement uses TRBV20-1 and TRBJ1-5; the D is unclear. Germline assignment: CDR1 DFQATT and CDR2 SNEGSKA (reference sequence). V dropped 3 bases and J dropped 1 base, with 7 bases sitting between them. The CDR3 runs to 13 residues. The CDR3 loop reads CSASLQSNQPQHF. The CDR3 DNA sequence: TGCAGTGCTAGTCTACAGAGCAATCAGCCCCAGCATTTT.

The chain is built from TRBV28 and TRBJ1-6, with a possible D match to TRBD1 (5 bases). Trimming pared 5 bases from V and 0 bases from J, leaving 11 bases between. The CDR3 runs 16 residues. Per the germline V gene, CDR1 is MDHEN and CDR2 is SYDVKM. This CDR3 is CASSPLTASYNSPLHF. For the CDR3, the DNA is TGTGCCAGCAGTCCCTTGACAGCCTCCTATAATTCACCCCTCCACTTT.